This record looks at one T cell receptor (beta chain) sequence and its context. TCRdb's table, derived via immunoSEQ multiplex PCR, lists solely in-frame clones and lacks some. This sample has about 200,000 clones; 82% occur once, and the top ten carry roughly 8.2%. The entry originates in a study of blood T cell repertoires in COVID-19. About the study: Sources were T cells, B-cell-depleted T cells, or PBMCs; the material itself was cDNA or gDNA.

V was cut by 3 bases and J by 0 bases, with 12 bases left in between. The CDR3 runs to 15 residues. CDR1 MDHEN and CDR2 SYDVKM come from the germline V gene. The chain combines TRBV28 with TRBJ2-7; D uncertain. The receptor was isolated from a woman older than 75 with COVID-19, enrolled during active disease. The specimen sequenced was peripheral blood. Here the CDR3 DNA reads TGTGCCAGCAGTTTGGCCTCTTCGGGCTCCTACGAGCAGTACTTC. It specifies CASSLASSGSYEQYF.